One sample yielded the 30 T cell receptor beta chains listed below, sequenced in a study of cytomegalovirus exposure and HLA in healthy donors. Primers: 60 Vbeta forward and 13 Jbeta reverse. Here immunoSEQ multiplex PCR was the method, and the copy in TCRdb shows in-frame clones only, minus some. Among 120,000 or so clones listed, 74% were seen once. Sequencing was done on a sample of PBMCs. These receptors were taken from a woman aged 50 to 60 in good health and CMV-seropositive.

This sequence joins TRBV7-2 and TRBJ1-4; tentatively, D is TRBD1 (6 bases). Germline V lookup: CDR1 SGHTA, CDR2 FQGNSA. The ends were cut back, 5 bases at V and 4 bases at J, with 8 bases in the middle. The CDR3 sequence is 13 residues long. CDR3 amino acids: CASSRTVNEKLFF. For the CDR3, the DNA is TGTGCCAGCAGCAGGACAGTTAATGAAAAACTGTTTTTT.

The chain is built from TRBV10-3 and TRBJ1-1; 11 bases agree with TRBD1. In germline, CDR1 is ENHRY, CDR2 SYGVKD. The V and J ends lost 3 bases and 5 bases, in that order; junction bases with no gene match: 8. This CDR3 spans 16 amino acids. CDR3: CAISETGQGAGTEAFF. The DNA for the CDR3 is TGTGCCATCAGTGAAACCGGACAGGGGGCTGGGACTGAAGCTTTCTTT.

In this sample, this clone turned up a few times. The DNA for the CDR3 is TGTGCCAGCAGCCTGCTTCAGGGAAAGCAGTACTTC. It codes for CASSLLQGKQYF. V is TRBV2 and J is TRBJ2-7; TRBD1 might be the D (5 bases). CDR3 length: 12 amino acids. Trimming left V 6 bases short and J 8 bases short, with 14 bases between. The germline gives CDR1 SNHLY, CDR2 FYNNEI. The variable domain in full, with the rest retrieved from reference TRBV2 and TRBJ2-7, is EPEVTQTPSHQVTQMGQEVILRCVPISNHLYFYWYRQILGQKVEFLVSFYNNEISEKSEIFDDQFSVERPDGSNFTLKIRSTKLEDSAMYFCASSLLQGKQYFGPGTRLTVT.

The rearrangement links TRBV19 to TRBJ2-6; D ambiguous. Trimming took off 7 bases at V and 3 bases at J, with 19 bases between the two ends. The CDR3 covers 17 residues. Looked up from germline, CDR1 is LNHDA and CDR2 is SQIVND (reference sequence). In DNA form, the CDR3 reads TGTGCCAGTAAGGATGCAGGCACGGTGGATGGGGCCAACGTCCTGACTTTC. Translation: CASKDAGTVDGANVLTF. The full variable domain, completed using reference TRBV19 and TRBJ2-6, is DGGITQSPKYLFRKEGQNVTLSCEQNLNHDAMYWYRQDPGQGLRLIYYSQIVNDFQKGDIAEGYSVSREKKESFPLTVTSAQKNPTAFYLCASKDAGTVDGANVLTFGAGSRLTVL.

The chain employs TRBV5-6 and TRBJ1-1; 8 bases match TRBD1. Germline V gene sequence: CDR1 SGHDT, CDR2 YYEEEE. J gave up 3 bases and V 2 bases, and 12 bases lay outside the gene matches. The length of the CDR3 is 17 residues. The CDR3 loop reads CASSLFGQGVGDTEAFF. The CDR3 DNA sequence: TGTGCCAGCAGCTTATTCGGACAGGGAGTAGGTGACACTGAAGCTTTCTTT.

The chain recombines TRBV28 with TRBJ2-7; no clear D gene. The CDR3 covers 14 residues. Trimming cost V 6 bases and J 3 bases, with 15 bases left between them. From germline, CDR1 is MDHEN and CDR2 SYDVKM. The CDR3 DNA follows: TGTGCCAGCAGCCTCGGCCTAGTTGGCTACGAGCAGTACTTC. This sequence encodes CASSLGLVGYEQYF.

The chain links TRBV19 to TRBJ1-5, with 7 bases fitting TRBD1. V lost 4 bases, J lost 5 bases, and 5 bases stayed unmatched. The germline CDR1 and CDR2 sequences are LNHDA and SQIVND (reference sequence). CDR3 length equals 14 residues. The CDR3 is CASSKTGEDQPQHF. CDR3 DNA sequence: TGTGCCAGTAGTAAAACAGGGGAGGATCAGCCCCAGCATTTT.

The V call is TRBV6-5, the J call TRBJ1-4; 7 bases map to TRBD1. Trimming at V came to 6 bases and at J to 6 bases, leaving 10 bases not matched to a gene. Germline lookup yields CDR1 MNHEY and CDR2 SVGAGI. CDR3 length equals 15 residues. The CDR3 DNA is TGTGCCAGCAGAACTACAGGGGCGTGGGATGAAAAACTGTTTTTT. It is translated as CASRTTGAWDEKLFF.

The chain recombines TRBV19 with TRBJ1-2; possibly TRBD1 for D (6 bases). This CDR3 spans 14 amino acids. V was pared by 5 bases and J by 5 bases, with 15 bases between. The V gene's germline CDR1 is LNHDA and CDR2 SQIVND (reference sequence). The CDR3 is CASSVPTGGYGYTF. The DNA for the CDR3 is TGTGCCAGTAGTGTACCGACAGGCGGGTATGGCTACACCTTC.

The chain recombines TRBV7-2 with TRBJ1-1; a possible D gene is TRBD1 (5 bases). V lost 5 bases to trimming and J lost 6 bases, with 16 bases between them. The CDR3 totals 14 residues. Germline V gene lookup returns CDR1 SGHTA and CDR2 FQGNSA. The CDR3 DNA reads TGTGCCAGCAGCCCCAGACAGAGGTTGCCTGAAGCTTTCTTT. Amino acid sequence: CASSPRQRLPEAFF.

The chain joins TRBV5-6 to TRBJ1-1, with D unclear. Trimming left V 3 bases short and J 5 bases short, with 14 bases between. Germline lookup yields CDR1 SGHDT and CDR2 YYEEEE. The CDR3 is made up of 14 amino acids. For the CDR3, the DNA is TGTGCCAGCAGCTCCCTAAATGGCGGGACTGAAGCTTTCTTT. As protein: CASSSLNGGTEAFF.

This clone was recorded a few times. The genes are TRBV4-1 and TRBJ2-5; a weak D match, TRBD2 (6 bases). There are 15 residues in the CDR3. The V gene lost 1 base and the J gene lost 7 bases, with 16 bases spanning the gap. CDR1 and CDR2 from the germline V gene are MGHRA and YSYEKL. The DNA for the CDR3 is TGCGCCAGCAGCCAAGGGGGGGTTAGCGAAGGGACCCAGTACTTC. This translates into CASSQGGVSEGTQYF.

The chain employs TRBV19 and TRBJ1-5; D gene ambiguous. The V and J ends lost 2 bases and 1 base respectively, with 12 bases between them. The germline CDR1 and CDR2 sequences are LNHDA and SQIVND (reference sequence). The CDR3 consists of 16 residues. CDR3 nucleotide sequence: TGTGCCAGTAGTATATTGGGGAGCGGGAGCAATCAGCCCCAGCATTTT. Its translation: CASSILGSGSNQPQHF.

V gene TRBV2 combines with J gene TRBJ1-4; 11 bases fit TRBD1. Germline V gene lookup returns CDR1 SNHLY and CDR2 FYNNEI. The V and J ends lost 8 bases and 8 bases, in that order; junction bases with no gene match: 7. CDR3 size: 14 residues. CDR3 nucleotides: TGTGCCAGCGCAGGCGGGACAGGGGGGGAAAAACTGTTTTTT. Its translation: CASAGGTGGEKLFF.

This clone was picked up a small number of times. The rearrangement uses TRBV19 and TRBJ2-1; possibly TRBD2 for D (5 bases). The germline CDR1 and CDR2 sequences are LNHDA and SQIVND (reference sequence). The germline V and J ends were trimmed by 3 bases and 0 bases, with 9 bases remaining between them. The CDR3 contains 15 residues. CDR3 in amino acids: CASSMERDSYNEQFF. The CDR3 DNA sequence: TGTGCCAGTAGTATGGAGAGGGACTCCTACAATGAGCAGTTCTTC.

This sequence joins TRBV19 and TRBJ2-1; D perhaps matches TRBD2 (6 bases). This CDR3 is built from 16 residues. Germline V gene sequence: CDR1 LNHDA, CDR2 SQIVND (reference sequence). Between the trimmed V and J ends, which lost 3 bases and 10 bases, there was a span of 22 bases. In nucleotides, the CDR3 is TGTGCCAGTAGTATGGCCCCCGGGACTGTGTATGTGGAGCAGTTCTTC. Protein: CASSMAPGTVYVEQFF.

In this sample, this clone turned up a few times. This chain links TRBV19 with TRBJ1-5; TRBD1 agrees at 8 bases. The CDR3 is 15 residues long. Per the germline V gene, CDR1 is LNHDA and CDR2 is SQIVND (reference sequence). The V and J ends lost 5 bases and 3 bases, in that order; junction bases with no gene match: 6. The CDR3 region is CASSEGQGYNQPQHF. CDR3 DNA: TGTGCCAGTAGTGAAGGACAGGGTTACAATCAGCCCCAGCATTTT.

The J gene is TRBJ1-2, the V gene TRBV6-5; no reliable D call. There are 13 residues in the CDR3. The V end lost 6 bases, the J end lost 0 bases, and 8 bases lay between the germline ends. Per the germline V gene, CDR1 is MNHEY and CDR2 is SVGAGI. This CDR3 is CASRGTTNYGYTF. CDR3 bases: TGTGCCAGCAGGGGCACCACTAACTATGGCTACACCTTC.

The chain uses TRBV7-2 and TRBJ1-2, with 10 bases identical to TRBD1. V lost 3 bases, J lost 7 bases, and 11 bases stayed unmatched. CDR1 SGHTA and CDR2 FQGNSA come from the germline V gene. The CDR3 runs to 16 residues. Here the CDR3 DNA reads TGTGCCAGCAGCTTGGAGATAGAGACAGGGGGCAGTGGCTACACCTTC. Its translation: CASSLEIETGGSGYTF.

The genes are TRBV7-2 and TRBJ1-4; unclear D gene. The CDR3 has 15 residues. Trimming removed 5 bases at V and 0 bases at J, with 10 bases between. CDR1 is SGHTA, CDR2 FQGNSA, per germline. The CDR3 DNA is TGTGCCAGCAGCACCCTGGCTGCAACTAATGAAAAACTGTTTTTT. This encodes CASSTLAATNEKLFF. The full variable domain, completed using reference TRBV7-2 and TRBJ1-4, is GAGVSQSPSNKVTEKGKDVELRCDPISGHTALYWYRQSLGQGLEFLIYFQGNSAPDKSGLPSDRFSAERTGGSVSTLTIQRTQQEDSAVYLCASSTLAATNEKLFFGSGTQLSVL.

This chain joins TRBV19 and TRBJ1-2; D is undetermined. Trimming removed 4 bases from V and 4 bases from J, with 16 bases in between. Germline V gene data show CDR1 as LNHDA and CDR2 as SQIVND (reference sequence). The CDR3 consists of 15 residues. The CDR3 loop reads CASSTNSPPPYGYTF. The DNA for the CDR3 is TGTGCCAGTAGTACAAACAGCCCGCCCCCCTATGGCTACACCTTC.

The CDR3 region has the DNA TGCAGCGTTGAAGATCCTTCGGCGGGCTACAATGAGCAGTTCTTC. Translated: CSVEDPSAGYNEQFF. V usage is TRBV29-1 and J usage is TRBJ2-1; TRBD2 is a possible D gene (5 bases). V was trimmed by 0 bases and J by 3 bases, leaving 12 bases between them. This CDR3 has 15 residues. Per germline, CDR1 SQVTM and CDR2 ANQGSEA.

V is TRBV2 and J is TRBJ1-1, with TRBD1 matching over 7 bases. The CDR3 consists of 14 residues. J lost 0 bases, V lost 6 bases, and 4 bases had no gene match. Germline CDR1 SNHLY, CDR2 FYNNEI. CDR3 nucleotides: TGTGCCAGCAGAAAGGGACAGATGAACACTGAAGCTTTCTTT. Translation: CASRKGQMNTEAFF.

The chain combines TRBV29-1 with TRBJ2-5; the D is unclear. The germline CDR1 and CDR2 sequences are SQVTM and ANQGSEA. The CDR3 has 12 amino acids. Trimming left V 4 bases short and J 1 base short, with 7 bases between. The CDR3: CSVVIVQETQYF. Here the CDR3 DNA reads TGCAGCGTTGTTATAGTCCAAGAGACCCAGTACTTC.

This clone was seen a single time. The chain joins TRBV7-2 to TRBJ1-1; TRBD1 matches at 11 bases. CDR1 SGHTA and CDR2 FQGNSA come from the germline V gene. CDR3 length: 14 residues. Trimming at V came to 5 bases and at J to 10 bases, leaving 9 bases not matched to a gene. CDR3 amino acids: CASSTGQGAGVAFF. In DNA, the CDR3 is TGTGCCAGCAGCACCGGACAGGGGGCGGGTGTAGCTTTCTTT. Drawing the rest from reference TRBV7-2 and TRBJ1-1, the complete variable domain is GAGVSQSPSNKVTEKGKDVELRCDPISGHTALYWYRQSLGQGLEFLIYFQGNSAPDKSGLPSDRFSAERTGGSVSTLTIQRTQQEDSAVYLCASSTGQGAGVAFFGQGTRLTVV.

The V and J genes are TRBV4-3 and TRBJ2-6, with 7 bases that match TRBD1. The CDR3 is 17 residues long. Trimming at V came to 0 bases and at J to 1 base, leaving 3 bases not matched to a gene. CDR1 and CDR2 from the germline V gene are LGHNA and YSLEER. The CDR3 protein is CASSQEPGGSGANVLTF. The CDR3 DNA sequence: TGCGCCAGCAGCCAAGAACCAGGGGGTTCTGGGGCCAACGTCCTGACTTTC.

A single count supports this clone. The rearrangement joins TRBV6-5 to TRBJ1-1, with a tentative D call TRBD1 (5 bases). Per the germline V gene, CDR1 is MNHEY and CDR2 is SVGAGI. The CDR3 loop spans 15 amino acids. The V gene lost 6 bases and the J gene lost 0 bases, with 14 bases spanning the gap. The CDR3 coding sequence is TGTGCCAGCAGAAGGACAAATCACATGAACACTGAAGCTTTCTTT. Its translation is CASRRTNHMNTEAFF.

V and J are TRBV30 and TRBJ1-1, with a possible D match to TRBD1 (6 bases). Trimming removed 2 bases at V and 11 bases at J, with 21 bases between. This CDR3 has 14 residues. In germline, CDR1 is GTSNPN, CDR2 SVGIG (reference sequence). CDR3: CAWSPLGGRDIAFF. In DNA, the CDR3 is TGTGCCTGGAGTCCTCTAGGGGGGAGGGATATCGCTTTCTTT.

This clone occurred a few times. This chain uses TRBV5-1 with TRBJ2-3, with D possibly being TRBD1 (5 bases). V was shortened by 4 bases and J by 5 bases, with 8 bases between the two germline ends. Germline V gene data show CDR1 as SGHRS and CDR2 as YFSETQ. CDR3 size: 12 residues. The CDR3 DNA follows: TGCGCCAGCAGCCACCAGGGAGATACGCAGTATTTT. Encoded protein: CASSHQGDTQYF.

The chain recombines TRBV4-3 with TRBJ1-2, with D unclear. Germline V gives CDR1 LGHNA, CDR2 YSLEER. The CDR3 extends over 16 amino acids. V lost 7 bases and J 4 bases, leaving 22 bases between the germline ends. Written as DNA, the CDR3 is TGCGCCAGCACCCGCGATCTTCTATCGGGAAGCTATGGCTACACCTTC. This translates into CASTRDLLSGSYGYTF.